This TCR beta chain emerged from a study of cytomegalovirus exposure and HLA in healthy donors. The CDR3 contains 14 residues. V was cut by 6 bases and J by 6 bases, with 18 bases left in between. Germline-derived CDR1 and CDR2 are SGHAT and FQNNGV. To note about this clone: What it binds is unknown.

Sampled while nominally healthy, donors likely had unrecorded immune exposures. Primers: 60 Vbeta forward and 13 Jbeta reverse. TCRdb keeps only in-frame clones here, not all; method: immunoSEQ multiplex PCR. The sample contains under 150,000 clones, 65% to 85% of which appear only once. General study points: TCR beta V- and J-gene trimming, according to a later analysis, was linked to a missense DCLRE1C variant.

This sequence originates from a woman between 18 and 29 years old in good health and CMV-seronegative. The chain has TRBV11-2 and TRBJ2-7, with D maybe TRBD2 (6 bases). Sequencing input: PBMCs. Here the CDR3 reads CASRRPGGSGEQYV. As DNA, the CDR3 is TGTGCCAGCAGACGACCCGGGGGAAGCGGCGAGCAGTACGTC.